These T cell receptor beta chains were read from a single sample in a study of cytomegalovirus exposure and HLA in healthy donors. Only in-frame clones appear in the TCRdb table, and some are missing; sequencing was by immunoSEQ multiplex PCR. This sample yields 150,000 to 200,000 clones, of which approximately 84% are seen a single time; 0.25% to 0.3% belongs to the top ten. Source material: PBMCs. These receptors were collected from a boy aged 10-17 years in good health and CMV-seronegative. CDR3s include the opening cysteine and the closing phenylalanine or tryptophan. The order of the fields is V gene, D gene, clone size, J gene, CDR3 DNA, CDR3 protein. A D gene is named only where the DNA matches it firmly. A clone size is listed for some rows: how often the clone was seen (once, few, many), or a class if it is expanded.

>TRBV5-8|-|-|TRBJ2-1
TGTGCCAGCAGCTTGGCCAGACAGCATTCCTACAATGAGCAGTTCTTC
CASSLARQHSYNEQFF
>TRBV30|-|-|TRBJ1-2
TGTGCCTGGAGTGTACGAGGGGGGGGGACCGGCTACACCTTC
CAWSVRGGGTGYTF
>TRBV30|TRBD1|once|TRBJ2-7
TGTGCCTGGAGCAGGGGGCACCACTCCTACGAGCAGTACTTC
CAWSRGHHSYEQYF
>TRBV7-8|TRBD1|-|TRBJ1-5
TGTGCCAGCAGCTTAGGGACAGGGCTTGGCGGCAATCAGCCCCAGCATTTT
CASSLGTGLGGNQPQHF
>TRBV2|-|-|TRBJ2-7
TGTGCCAGCGCAGATACCGGGGGATGGAGCTCCTACGAGCAGTACTTC
CASADTGGWSSYEQYF
>TRBV9|-|once|TRBJ1-1
TGTGCCAGCAGCGTAGCCATCTCGACAGCCGATACTGAAGCTTTCTTT
CASSVAISTADTEAFF
>TRBV7-2|-|-|TRBJ2-1
TGTGCCAGCAGCTTCCAGGCTTACAATGAGCAGTTCTTC
CASSFQAYNEQFF
>TRBV28|-|-|TRBJ2-1
TGTGCCAGCAGTCCCCTCAATGAGCAGTTCTTC
CASSPLNEQFF
>TRBV7-9|TRBD1|-|TRBJ2-3
TGTGCCAGCAGCCCGCAGGGGGCAGGAACAGATACGCAGTATTTT
CASSPQGAGTDTQYF
>TRBV25-1|TRBD1|-|TRBJ1-5
TGTGCCAGCAGGGGGACAGGGATGAATCAGCCCCAGCATTTT
CASRGTGMNQPQHF
>TRBV4-1|TRBD2|-|TRBJ2-1
TGCGCCAGCAGCCTATCCCTAGCGGGGACTGAGCAGTTCTTC
CASSLSLAGTEQFF
>TRBV6-5|TRBD1|-|TRBJ1-2
TGTGCCAGCAGTCAGGGGGCGGGGGGCTACACCTTC
CASSQGAGGYTF
>TRBV7-2|TRBD1|-|TRBJ1-6
TGTGCCAGCAGCCCCACCCCCGGACAGGGCTCACCCCTCCACTTT
CASSPTPGQGSPLHF
>TRBV7-9|-|-|TRBJ1-4
TGTGCCAGCAGCTTAGATCTGGGGGCGAATGAAAAACTGTTTTTT
CASSLDLGANEKLFF
>TRBV27|TRBD1|-|TRBJ1-5
TGTGCCAGCAGCCGAGGAGGGGGCGCCCATCAGCCCCAGCATTTT
CASSRGGGAHQPQHF
>TRBV6-5|-|-|TRBJ1-1
TGTGCCAGCCGTTGGGGGGTTGAAGCTTTCTTT
CASRWGVEAFF
>TRBV30|TRBD1|-|TRBJ1-5
TGTGCCTGGAGTTCCCGGGACAGGGGAAACAGCAATCAGCCCCAGCATTTT
CAWSSRDRGNSNQPQHF
>TRBV5-1|TRBD2|-|TRBJ2-1
TGCGCCAGCTCCCCGGGACTAGCGGGAGCTAATGAGCAGTTCTTC
CASSPGLAGANEQFF
>TRBV7-2|-|-|TRBJ1-3
TGTGCCAGCAGTCGCCCCCCGGGCGGGTCTGGAAACACCATATATTTT
CASSRPPGGSGNTIYF
>TRBV7-8|TRBD2|-|TRBJ2-3
TGTGCCAGCAGCCCCCTAGCGGCCCACACAGATACGCAGTATTTT
CASSPLAAHTDTQYF
>TRBV11-2|TRBD2|-|TRBJ2-7
TGTGCCAGCAGCTCTACCGGGACTAGTATCTACGAGCAGTACTTC
CASSSTGTSIYEQYF
>TRBV5-6|TRBD2|-|TRBJ2-7
TGTGCCAGCAGCGGGACTAGCGGGTTTTACTACGAGCAGTACTTC
CASSGTSGFYYEQYF
>TRBV30|-|-|TRBJ1-2
TGTGCCTGGAGGCCCAGGCTGAACGATGGCTACACCTTC
CAWRPRLNDGYTF
>TRBV9|TRBD1|-|TRBJ2-5
TGTGCCAGCAGCATGGGACAGGGGAAGCAAGAGACCCAGTACTTC
CASSMGQGKQETQYF
>TRBV5-1|TRBD2|-|TRBJ2-7
TGCGCCAGCAGCCTTAGCGGGAGGATCTACGAGCAGTACTTC
CASSLSGRIYEQYF